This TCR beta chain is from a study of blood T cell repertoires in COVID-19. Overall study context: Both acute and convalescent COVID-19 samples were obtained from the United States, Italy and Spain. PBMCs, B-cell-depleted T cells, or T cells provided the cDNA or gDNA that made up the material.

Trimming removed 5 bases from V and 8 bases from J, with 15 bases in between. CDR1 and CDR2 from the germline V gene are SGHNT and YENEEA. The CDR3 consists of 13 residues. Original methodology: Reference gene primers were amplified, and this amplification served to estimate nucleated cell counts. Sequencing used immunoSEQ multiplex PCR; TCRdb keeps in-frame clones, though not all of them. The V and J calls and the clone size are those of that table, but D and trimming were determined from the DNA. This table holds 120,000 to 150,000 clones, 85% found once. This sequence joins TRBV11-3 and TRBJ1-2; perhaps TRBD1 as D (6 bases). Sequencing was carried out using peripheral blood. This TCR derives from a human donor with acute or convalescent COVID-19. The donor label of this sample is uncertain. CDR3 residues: CASSLYRVGGYTF. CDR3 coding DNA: TGTGCCAGCAGCCTCTACAGGGTTGGAGGCTACACCTTC.